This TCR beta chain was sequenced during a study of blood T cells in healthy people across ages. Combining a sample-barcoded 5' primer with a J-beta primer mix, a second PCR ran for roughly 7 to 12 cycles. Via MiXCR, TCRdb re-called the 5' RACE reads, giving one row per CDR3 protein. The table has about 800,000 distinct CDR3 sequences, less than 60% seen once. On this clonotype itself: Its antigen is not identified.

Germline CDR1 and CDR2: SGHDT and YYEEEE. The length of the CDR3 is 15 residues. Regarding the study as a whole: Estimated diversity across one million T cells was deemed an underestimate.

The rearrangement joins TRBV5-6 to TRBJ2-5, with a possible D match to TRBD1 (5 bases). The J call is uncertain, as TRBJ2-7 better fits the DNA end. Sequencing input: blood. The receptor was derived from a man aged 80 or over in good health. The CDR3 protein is CASSLVGRVLYEQYF. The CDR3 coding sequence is TGTGCCAGCAGCTTGGTTGGCAGGGTCCTCTACGAGCAGTACTTC.